This T cell receptor beta chain was observed in a study of shared clonotypes between healthy human individuals. Study details: The plates for each donor numbered three CD4 naive, three CD4 memory, two CD8 naive and one CD8 memory.

About this clone: Its specificity is unknown.

Measured with immunoSEQ multiplex PCR; TCRdb has only the in-frame clones, and not every one. The sample has more than 1,200,000 clones, 97% to 99% seen once. Study-level findings and limits: Depth of sequencing was expected to influence donor clonotype sharing. In a few donors, around 5% of naive CD4 clonotypes appeared in common. Generally, estimated richness proved larger in naive subsets than it did in memory subsets.

V lost 3 bases and J 4 bases, leaving 18 bases between the germline ends. This CDR3 has 16 amino acids. CDR1 is MDHEN, CDR2 SYDVKM, per germline. The sequenced sample was naive CD4+ T cells sorted from blood. Subset here: CD45RA+ positively selected. This clonotype originated in a man between 25 and 39 years old in good health. The chain joins TRBV28 to TRBJ1-2, with D hard to call. In nucleotides, the CDR3 is TGTGCCAGCAGTTTCCGCCAAGCCCTAAGTGGCTATGGCTACACCTTC. Residues: CASSFRQALSGYGYTF.